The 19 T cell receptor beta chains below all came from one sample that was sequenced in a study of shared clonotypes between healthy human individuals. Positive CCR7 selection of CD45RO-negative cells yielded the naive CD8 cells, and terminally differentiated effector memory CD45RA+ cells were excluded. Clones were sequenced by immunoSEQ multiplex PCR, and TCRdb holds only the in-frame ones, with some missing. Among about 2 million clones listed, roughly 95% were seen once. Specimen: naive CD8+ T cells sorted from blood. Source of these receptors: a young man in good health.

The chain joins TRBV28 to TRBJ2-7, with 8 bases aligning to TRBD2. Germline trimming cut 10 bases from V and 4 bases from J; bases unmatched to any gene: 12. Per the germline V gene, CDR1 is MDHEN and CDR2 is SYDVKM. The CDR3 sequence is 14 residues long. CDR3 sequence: CATDGGAGRYEQYF. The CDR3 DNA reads TGTGCCACCGACGGGGGGGCAGGCAGGTACGAGCAGTACTTC.

CDR3 sequence reads: CASSPSTGQGYTF. DNA of the CDR3: TGCGCCAGCAGCCCTTCGACAGGGCAAGGCTACACCTTC. The genes are TRBV4-1 and TRBJ1-2, with 7 bases that match TRBD1. Germline V gene lookup returns CDR1 MGHRA and CDR2 YSYEKL. The CDR3 totals 13 residues. The ends lost 4 bases at V and 8 bases at J; junction bases unmatched: 7.

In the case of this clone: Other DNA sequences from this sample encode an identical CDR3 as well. The CDR3 sequence: CASSPLAGGNNEQFF. The CDR3, as DNA: TGCGCCAGCAGCCCCTTAGCGGGAGGGAACAATGAGCAGTTCTTC. The genes are TRBV4-1 and TRBJ2-1; 11 bases match TRBD2. Germline assignment: CDR1 MGHRA and CDR2 YSYEKL. This CDR3 has 15 amino acids. Losses at the gene ends were 4 bases for V and 5 bases for J; bases not matched to a gene: 4.

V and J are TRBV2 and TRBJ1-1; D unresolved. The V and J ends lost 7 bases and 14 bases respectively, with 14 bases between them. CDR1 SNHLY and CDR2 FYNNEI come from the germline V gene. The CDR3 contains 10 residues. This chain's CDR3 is CASNRGIEFF. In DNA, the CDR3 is TGTGCCAGCAACCGAGGGATCGAATTCTTT. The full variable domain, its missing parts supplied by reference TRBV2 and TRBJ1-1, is EPEVTQTPSHQVTQMGQEVILRCVPISNHLYFYWYRQILGQKVEFLVSFYNNEISEKSEIFDDQFSVERPDGSNFTLKIRSTKLEDSAMYFCASNRGIEFFGQGTRLTVV.

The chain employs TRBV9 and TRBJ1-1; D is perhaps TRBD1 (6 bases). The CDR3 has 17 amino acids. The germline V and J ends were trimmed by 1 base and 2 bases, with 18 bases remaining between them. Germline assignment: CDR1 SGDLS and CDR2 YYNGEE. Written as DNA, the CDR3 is TGTGCCAGCAGCGTAAACCCGGTCGGGACACCAAACACTGAAGCTTTCTTT. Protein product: CASSVNPVGTPNTEAFF.

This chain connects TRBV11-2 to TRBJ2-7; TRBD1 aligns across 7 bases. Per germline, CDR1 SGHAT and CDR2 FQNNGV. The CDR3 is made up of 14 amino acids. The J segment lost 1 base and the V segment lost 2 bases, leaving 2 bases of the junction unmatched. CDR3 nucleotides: TGTGCCAGCAGCTTACAGGGGGAATCCTACGAGCAGTACTTC. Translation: CASSLQGESYEQYF.

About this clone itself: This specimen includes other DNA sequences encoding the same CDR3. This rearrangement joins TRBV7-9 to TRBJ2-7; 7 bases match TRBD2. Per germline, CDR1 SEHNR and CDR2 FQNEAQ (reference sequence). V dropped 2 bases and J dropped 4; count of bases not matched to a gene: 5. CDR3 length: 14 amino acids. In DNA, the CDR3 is TGTGCCAGCAGCTTATCCGGGGAGGGTTACGAGCAGTACTTC. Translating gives CASSLSGEGYEQYF.

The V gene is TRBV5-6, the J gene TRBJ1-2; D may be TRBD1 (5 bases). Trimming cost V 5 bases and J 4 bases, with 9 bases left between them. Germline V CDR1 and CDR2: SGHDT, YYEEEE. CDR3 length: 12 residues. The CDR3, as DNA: TGTGCCAGCAGAACCGGGGGCTATGGCTACACCTTC. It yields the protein CASRTGGYGYTF.

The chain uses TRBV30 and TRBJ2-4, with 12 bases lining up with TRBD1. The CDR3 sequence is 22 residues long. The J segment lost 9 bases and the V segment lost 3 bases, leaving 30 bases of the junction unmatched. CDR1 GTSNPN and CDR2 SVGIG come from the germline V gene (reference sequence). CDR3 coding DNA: TGTGCCTGGAGAGAATTTCCGGGACAGGGGGCCCTAGTAGCGGGAGAATACGGCATTCAGTACTTC. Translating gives CAWREFPGQGALVAGEYGIQYF.

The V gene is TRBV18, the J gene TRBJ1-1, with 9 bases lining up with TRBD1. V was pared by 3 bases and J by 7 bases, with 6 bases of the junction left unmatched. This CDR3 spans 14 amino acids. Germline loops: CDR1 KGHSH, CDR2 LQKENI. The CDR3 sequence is CASSPTGGTSEAFF. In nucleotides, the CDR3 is TGTGCCAGCTCACCGACAGGGGGAACAAGTGAAGCTTTCTTT.

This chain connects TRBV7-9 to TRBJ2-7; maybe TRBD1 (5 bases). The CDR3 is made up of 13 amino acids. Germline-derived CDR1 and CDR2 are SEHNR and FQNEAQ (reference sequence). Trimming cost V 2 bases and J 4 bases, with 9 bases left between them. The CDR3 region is CASSLPDTYEQYF. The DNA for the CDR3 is TGTGCCAGCAGCTTACCGGACACGTACGAGCAGTACTTC.

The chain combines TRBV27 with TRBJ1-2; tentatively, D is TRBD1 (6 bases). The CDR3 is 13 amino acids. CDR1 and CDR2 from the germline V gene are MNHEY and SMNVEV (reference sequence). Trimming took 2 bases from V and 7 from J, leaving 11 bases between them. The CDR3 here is CASSLGGAFGYTF. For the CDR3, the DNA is TGTGCCAGCAGTTTAGGGGGGGCCTTTGGCTACACCTTC.

The CDR3 DNA follows: TGCGCCAGCAGCCAATTAGTTTCCGGGGACGAGCAGTACTTC. The encoded protein is CASSQLVSGDEQYF. The chain employs TRBV4-1 and TRBJ2-7, with D perhaps matching TRBD2 (5 bases). The CDR3 runs 14 residues. Trimming removed 2 bases at V and 5 bases at J, with 13 bases between. CDR1 and CDR2 from the germline V gene are MGHRA and YSYEKL.

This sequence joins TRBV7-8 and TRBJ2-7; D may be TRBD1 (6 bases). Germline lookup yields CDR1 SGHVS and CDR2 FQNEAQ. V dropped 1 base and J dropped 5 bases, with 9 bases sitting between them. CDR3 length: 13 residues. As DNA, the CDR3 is TGTGCCAGCAGCTTAGGGGGGCGTAACGAGCAGTACTTC. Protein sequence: CASSLGGRNEQYF.

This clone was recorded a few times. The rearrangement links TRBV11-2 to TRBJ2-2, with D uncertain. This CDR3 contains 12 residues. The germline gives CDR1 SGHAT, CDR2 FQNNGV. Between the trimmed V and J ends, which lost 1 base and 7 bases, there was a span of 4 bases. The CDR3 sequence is CASSLAGGELFF. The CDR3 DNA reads TGTGCCAGCAGCTTAGCGGGCGGGGAGCTGTTTTTT.

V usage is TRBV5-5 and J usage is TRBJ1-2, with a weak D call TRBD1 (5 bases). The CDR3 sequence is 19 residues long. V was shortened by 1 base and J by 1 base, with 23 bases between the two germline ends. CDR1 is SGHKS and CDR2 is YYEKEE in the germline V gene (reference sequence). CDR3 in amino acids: CASSLWYRDSLPDNYGYTF. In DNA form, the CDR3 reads TGTGCCAGCAGCTTGTGGTACCGGGACTCCCTCCCCGATAACTATGGCTACACCTTC.

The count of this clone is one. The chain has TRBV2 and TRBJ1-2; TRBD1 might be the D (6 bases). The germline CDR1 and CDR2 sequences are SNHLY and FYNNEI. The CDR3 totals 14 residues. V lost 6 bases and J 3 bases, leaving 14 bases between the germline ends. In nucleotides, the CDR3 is TGTGCCAGCAGGACAGGTTGGGGAGACTATGGCTACACCTTC. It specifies CASRTGWGDYGYTF.

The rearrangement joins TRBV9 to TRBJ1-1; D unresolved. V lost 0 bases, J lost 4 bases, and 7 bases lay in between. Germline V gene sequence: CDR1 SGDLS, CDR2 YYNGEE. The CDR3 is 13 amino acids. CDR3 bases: TGTGCCAGCAGCGTAGATCAATCCACTGAAGCTTTCTTT. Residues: CASSVDQSTEAFF.

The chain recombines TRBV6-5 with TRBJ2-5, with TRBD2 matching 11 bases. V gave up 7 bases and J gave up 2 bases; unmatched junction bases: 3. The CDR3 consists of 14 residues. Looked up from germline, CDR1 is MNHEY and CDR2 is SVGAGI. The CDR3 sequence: CASNIAGGQETQYF. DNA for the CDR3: TGTGCCAGCAATATAGCGGGGGGGCAAGAGACCCAGTACTTC.